The sequence of this TCR beta chain was determined in a study of blood T cell repertoires in COVID-19. Looking at the study overall: Acute and convalescent COVID-19 samples came from the United States, Italy and Spain.

Unmatched junction bases numbered 8, after V lost 4 bases and J lost 5 bases. There are 15 residues in the CDR3. Per the germline V gene, CDR1 is SGHAT and CDR2 is FQNNGV. Seattle-derived patients entered the study during active infection and were followed longitudinally. Generated by immunoSEQ multiplex PCR, the TCRdb table keeps only in-frame clones and is missing some. The table lists 55,000 to 70,000 clones, approximately 90% of them singletons. The sample was peripheral blood. V and J are TRBV11-2 and TRBJ1-2, with 9 bases identical to TRBD1. This receptor was identified in a woman older than 75 with COVID-19, enrolled during active disease. CDR3 sequence: CASSSSGTGIYGYTF. The CDR3 region has the DNA TGTGCCAGCAGCTCCTCCGGGACAGGGATATATGGCTACACCTTC.